This entry is about one T cell receptor (beta chain). Its cognate antigen is unknown. The data derive from a study of T-cell memory formation after mild COVID-19. With 5 bases clipped from V and 4 bases from J, the junction kept 8 bases outside the gene matches. The CDR3 loop spans 14 amino acids. In germline, CDR1 is SQVTM, CDR2 ANQGSEA. TCRdb re-called the 5' RACE reads with MiXCR, one entry per CDR3 protein. The sample contains more than 150,000 distinct CDR3 sequences, approximately 18% of which appear only once. Study results and caveats: Clones contracting day 15 to 85 were balanced CD4/CD8; later expanders leaned CD4+. Contracting CD4+ clones were located mainly in CM and EM, and CD8+ clones in EMRA.

The sample taken for sequencing was PBMCs or a T cell subset sorted from them (not recorded which). V usage is TRBV29-1 and J usage is TRBJ2-1, with 7 positions matching TRBD1. This receptor was identified in a man aged 18 to 30 who had mild COVID-19 (a few samples of this study predate the infection). Cell type and time point are not known. Here the CDR3 reads CSVQRDRGYNEQFF. CDR3 in DNA: TGCAGCGTTCAACGGGACAGAGGGTACAATGAGCAGTTCTTC.